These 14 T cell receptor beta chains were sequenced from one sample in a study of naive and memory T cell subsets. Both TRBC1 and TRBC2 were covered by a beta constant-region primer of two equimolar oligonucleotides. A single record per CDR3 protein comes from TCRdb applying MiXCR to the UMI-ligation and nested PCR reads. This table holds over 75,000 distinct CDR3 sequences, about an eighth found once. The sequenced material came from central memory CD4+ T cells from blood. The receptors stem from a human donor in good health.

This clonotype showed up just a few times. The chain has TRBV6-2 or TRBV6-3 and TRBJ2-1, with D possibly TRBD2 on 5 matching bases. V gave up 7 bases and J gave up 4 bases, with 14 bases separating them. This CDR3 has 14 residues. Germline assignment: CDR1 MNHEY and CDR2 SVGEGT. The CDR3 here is CASTAGSMYNEQFF. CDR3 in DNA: TGTGCCAGCACTGCGGGCAGTATGTACAATGAGCAGTTCTTC.

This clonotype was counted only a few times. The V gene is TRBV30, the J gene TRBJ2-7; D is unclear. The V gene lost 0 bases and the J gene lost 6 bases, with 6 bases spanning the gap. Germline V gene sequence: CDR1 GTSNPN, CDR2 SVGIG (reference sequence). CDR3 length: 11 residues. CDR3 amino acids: CAWSVRGEQYF. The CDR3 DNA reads TGTGCCTGGAGTGTACGTGGCGAGCAGTACTTC.

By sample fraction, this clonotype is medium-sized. CDR3 sequence: CASSLEIRGTDTQYF. CDR3 DNA sequence: TGTGCCAGCAGTCTCGAGATCCGGGGTACAGATACGCAGTATTTT. This sequence joins TRBV27 and TRBJ2-3; D is possibly TRBD2 (5 bases). The V gene lost 5 bases and the J gene lost 3 bases, with 15 bases spanning the gap. This CDR3 comprises 15 residues. Germline V gives CDR1 MNHEY, CDR2 SMNVEV (reference sequence).

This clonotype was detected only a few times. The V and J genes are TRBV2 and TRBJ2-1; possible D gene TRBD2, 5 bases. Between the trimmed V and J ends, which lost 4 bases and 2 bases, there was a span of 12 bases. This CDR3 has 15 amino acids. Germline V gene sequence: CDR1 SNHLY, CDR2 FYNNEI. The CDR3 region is CASSAGMAAYNEQFF. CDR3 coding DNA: TGTGCCAGCAGTGCGGGGATGGCTGCCTACAATGAGCAGTTCTTC.

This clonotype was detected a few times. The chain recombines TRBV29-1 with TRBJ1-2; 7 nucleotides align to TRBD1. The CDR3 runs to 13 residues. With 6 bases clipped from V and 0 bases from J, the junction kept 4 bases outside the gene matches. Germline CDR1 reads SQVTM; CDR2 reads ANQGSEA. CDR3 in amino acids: CSVRGQTNYGYTF. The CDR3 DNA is TGCAGCGTGAGGGGACAGACTAACTATGGCTACACCTTC.

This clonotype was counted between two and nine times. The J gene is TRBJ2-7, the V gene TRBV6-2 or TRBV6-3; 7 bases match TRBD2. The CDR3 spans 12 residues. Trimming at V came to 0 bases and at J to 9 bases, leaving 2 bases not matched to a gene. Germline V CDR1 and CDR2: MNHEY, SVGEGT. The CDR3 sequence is CASSYSIAGQYF. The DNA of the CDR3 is TGTGCCAGCAGTTACTCGATAGCGGGGCAGTACTTC.

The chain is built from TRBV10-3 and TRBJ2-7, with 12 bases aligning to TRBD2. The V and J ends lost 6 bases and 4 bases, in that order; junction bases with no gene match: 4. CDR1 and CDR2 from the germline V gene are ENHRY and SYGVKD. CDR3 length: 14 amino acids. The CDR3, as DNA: TGTGCCATCAGGACTAGCGGGAGTAGATACGAGCAGTACTTC. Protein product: CAIRTSGSRYEQYF.

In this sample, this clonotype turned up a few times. As DNA, the CDR3 is TGTGCCAGCAGTCTTAGGGTCGCCAACCTTCTAGCCAAAAACATTCAGTACTTC. Its protein is CASSLRVANLLAKNIQYF. The chain is built from TRBV7-2 and TRBJ2-4; no reliable D call. The V gene lost 6 bases and the J gene lost 0 bases, with 21 bases spanning the gap. This CDR3 contains 18 residues. Germline CDR1 and CDR2: SGHTA and FQGNSA. Looking up the rest from reference TRBV7-2 and TRBJ2-4 gives the full variable domain: GAGVSQSPSNKVTEKGKDVELRCDPISGHTALYWYRQSLGQGLEFLIYFQGNSAPDKSGLPSDRFSAERTGGSVSTLTIQRTQQEDSAVYLCASSLRVANLLAKNIQYFGAGTRLSVL.

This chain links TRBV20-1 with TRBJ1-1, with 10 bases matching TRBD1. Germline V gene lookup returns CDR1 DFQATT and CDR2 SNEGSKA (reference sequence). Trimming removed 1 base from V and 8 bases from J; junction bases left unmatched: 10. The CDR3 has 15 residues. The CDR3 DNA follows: TGCAGTGCTAGAGCCACCGACAGGGGGCTCTTGGAAGCTTTCTTT. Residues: CSARATDRGLLEAFF.

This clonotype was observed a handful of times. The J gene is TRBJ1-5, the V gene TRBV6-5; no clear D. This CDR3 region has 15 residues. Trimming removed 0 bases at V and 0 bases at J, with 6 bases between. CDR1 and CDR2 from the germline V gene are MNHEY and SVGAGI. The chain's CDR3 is CASSYSLYSNQPQHF. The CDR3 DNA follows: TGTGCCAGCAGTTACTCTCTTTATAGCAATCAGCCCCAGCATTTT.

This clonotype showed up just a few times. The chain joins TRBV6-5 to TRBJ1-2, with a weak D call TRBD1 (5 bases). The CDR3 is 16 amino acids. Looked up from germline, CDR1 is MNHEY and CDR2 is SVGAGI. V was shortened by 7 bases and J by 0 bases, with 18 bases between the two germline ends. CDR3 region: CASNRQGGTANYGYTF. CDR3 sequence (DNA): TGTGCCAGCAACCGGCAGGGAGGCACAGCTAACTATGGCTACACCTTC.

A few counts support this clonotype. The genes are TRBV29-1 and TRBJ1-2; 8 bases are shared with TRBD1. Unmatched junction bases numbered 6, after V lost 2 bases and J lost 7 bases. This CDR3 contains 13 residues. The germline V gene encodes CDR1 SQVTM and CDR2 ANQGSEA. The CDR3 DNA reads TGCAGCGTTGAATTGGGGCAGGGGGCTGGCTACACCTTC. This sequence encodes CSVELGQGAGYTF. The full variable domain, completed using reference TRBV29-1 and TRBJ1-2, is SAVISQKPSRDICQRGTSLTIQCQVDSQVTMMFWYRQQPGQSLTLIATANQGSEATYESGFVIDKFPISRPNLTFSTLTVSNMSPEDSSIYLCSVELGQGAGYTFGSGTRLTVV.

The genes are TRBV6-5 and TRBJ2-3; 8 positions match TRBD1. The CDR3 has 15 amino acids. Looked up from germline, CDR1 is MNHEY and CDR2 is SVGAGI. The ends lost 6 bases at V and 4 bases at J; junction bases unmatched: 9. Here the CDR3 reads CASSRGDRLADTQYF. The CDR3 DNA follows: TGTGCCAGCAGCCGCGGGGACAGGTTAGCAGATACGCAGTATTTT.

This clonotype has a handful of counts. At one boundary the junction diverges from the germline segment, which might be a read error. In nucleotides, the CDR3 is TGTGCCAGCAGCTTACAGGTTTACAGTGAGCAGTTCTTC. Translation: CASSLQVYSEQFF. V gene TRBV7-2 combines with J gene TRBJ2-1, with D hard to call. The CDR3 is 13 amino acids. CDR1 is SGHTA, CDR2 FQGNSA, per germline.